This TCR beta chain was obtained from a study of blood T cells in healthy people across ages. Study conclusions and caveats: Per million T cells, the diversity of TCR beta decreased roughly linearly as age advanced.

It was with a sample-barcoded 5' primer and a J-beta primer mix that a second PCR of about 7 to 12 cycles was run. TCRdb processed the 5' RACE reads anew with MiXCR; each CDR3 protein has one entry. The top ten hold 10% to 15% of the sample, which has some 880,000 distinct CDR3 sequences, 30% to 45% seen once. With V trimmed by 5 bases and J by 3 bases, 6 bases remained unmatched. This CDR3 region has 16 residues. Germline loops: CDR1 SGHTA, CDR2 FQGNSA. Points on this clonotype: Its antigen is as yet unknown.

Sequenced input: blood. The chain recombines TRBV7-2 with TRBJ2-3; 12 bases are a match to TRBD2. The sequence came from a man between 18 and 35 years old in good health. Written as DNA, the CDR3 is TGTGCCAGCAGCGTTACCGGGACTAGCGGGACAGATACGCAGTATTTT. Translation gives CASSVTGTSGTDTQYF.